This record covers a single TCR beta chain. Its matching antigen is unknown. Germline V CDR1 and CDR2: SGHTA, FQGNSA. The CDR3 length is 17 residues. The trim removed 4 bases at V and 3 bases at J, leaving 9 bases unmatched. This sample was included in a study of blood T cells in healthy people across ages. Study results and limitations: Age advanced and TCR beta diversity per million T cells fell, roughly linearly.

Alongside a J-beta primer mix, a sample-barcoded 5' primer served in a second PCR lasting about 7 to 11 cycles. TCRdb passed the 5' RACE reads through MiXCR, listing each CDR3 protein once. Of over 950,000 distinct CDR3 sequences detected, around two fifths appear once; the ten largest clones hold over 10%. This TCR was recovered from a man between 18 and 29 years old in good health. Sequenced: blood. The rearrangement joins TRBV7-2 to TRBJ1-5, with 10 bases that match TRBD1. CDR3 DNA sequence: TGTGCCAGCAGCTCCGCTGGGACAGGGGTCCCCAATCAGCCCCAGCATTTT. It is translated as CASSSAGTGVPNQPQHF.